A single sample gave rise to the 9 T cell receptor beta chains below, sequenced in a study of OX40 agonist ivuxolimab in advanced cancers. The table came from immunoSEQ multiplex PCR; TCRdb's copy has only in-frame clones and leaves some out. Here the sample spans about 21,000 clones, roughly 84% being singletons. The starting material was CD4+ or CD8+ T cells sorted from blood, obtained in a trial of the OX40 agonist ivuxolimab. The receptors come from an adult with an advanced solid tumor such as melanoma, head and neck, liver or kidney cancer.

V usage is TRBV15 and J usage is TRBJ1-1; D unclear. The V end lost 1 base, the J end lost 1 base, and 4 bases lay between the germline ends. The CDR3 is made up of 13 amino acids. From germline, CDR1 is LNHNV and CDR2 YYDKDF (reference sequence). Here the CDR3 reads CATSRGGNTEAFF. CDR3 DNA sequence: TGTGCCACCAGCAGAGGGGGGAACACTGAAGCTTTCTTT. Looking up the rest from reference TRBV15 and TRBJ1-1 gives the full variable domain: DAMVIQNPRYQVTQFGKPVTLSCSQTLNHNVMYWYQQKSSQAPKLLFHYYDKDFNNEADTPDNFQSRRPNTSFCFLDIRSPGLGDTAMYLCATSRGGNTEAFFGQGTRLTVV.

The rearrangement joins TRBV18 to TRBJ2-1; 9 bases align to TRBD1. CDR1 KGHSH and CDR2 LQKENI come from the germline V gene. V dropped 6 bases and J dropped 0; count of bases not matched to a gene: 9. The CDR3 runs to 17 residues. CDR3 region: CASSPRQGVSSYNEQFF. DNA for the CDR3: TGTGCCAGCTCGCCTAGACAGGGGGTAAGCTCCTACAATGAGCAGTTCTTC.

This clone has a single count. The CDR3 region has the DNA TGTGCCAGCAGACTTTATGCCGGGACAGGGGACCAGCCCCAGCATTTT. Amino acids: CASRLYAGTGDQPQHF. The chain is built from TRBV2 and TRBJ1-5; 10 bases line up with TRBD1. This CDR3 has 16 amino acids. V lost 6 bases, J lost 7 bases, and 12 bases stayed unmatched. Germline loops: CDR1 SNHLY, CDR2 FYNNEI.

The rearrangement uses TRBV6-5 and TRBJ1-2, with D possibly being TRBD1 (5 bases). CDR1 is MNHEY, CDR2 SVGAGI, per germline. This CDR3 has 13 residues. Trimming took 5 bases from V and 6 from J, leaving 13 bases between them. Here the CDR3 reads CASSAWTLDGYTF. The DNA for the CDR3 is TGTGCCAGCAGTGCCTGGACACTCGATGGCTACACCTTC.

V and J are TRBV9 and TRBJ1-5; no firm D call. The germline CDR1 and CDR2 sequences are SGDLS and YYNGEE. The CDR3 sequence is 14 residues long. The V end was cut by 0 bases, the J end by 5 bases, with 9 bases between. The CDR3 nucleotides are TGTGCCAGCAGCGTAGGTGATGGGCATCAGCCCCAGCATTTT. It yields the protein CASSVGDGHQPQHF.

This clone is medium-sized in the sample. The chain carries TRBV7-9 and TRBJ1-6; 7 bases align to TRBD1. CDR1 SEHNR and CDR2 FQNEAQ come from the germline V gene (reference sequence). This CDR3 comprises 18 residues. The trim removed 6 bases at V and 0 bases at J, leaving 11 bases unmatched. CDR3 DNA sequence: TGTGCCAGCAGTACAAGTCGGGGACAGAGCTCCTATAATTCACCCCTCCACTTT. Translated, it gives CASSTSRGQSSYNSPLHF.

The chain joins TRBV6-5 to TRBJ2-7, with D uncertain. CDR1 is MNHEY, CDR2 SVGAGI, per germline. The CDR3 totals 11 residues. Trimming left V 5 bases short and J 1 base short, with 3 bases between. DNA for the CDR3: TGTGCCAGCAGTGGTTCCTACGAGCAGTACTTC. It encodes CASSGSYEQYF.

V is TRBV29-1 and J is TRBJ2-1; D unresolved. Germline V lookup: CDR1 SQVTM, CDR2 ANQGSEA. V was cut by 1 base and J by 8 bases, with 12 bases left in between. The CDR3 has 13 residues. The CDR3 loop is CSVEAALGYEQFF. CDR3 DNA sequence: TGCAGCGTTGAAGCGGCGCTCGGGTATGAGCAGTTCTTC.

The chain joins TRBV9 to TRBJ1-2; no clear D gene. The V end lost 0 bases, the J end lost 7 bases, and 19 bases lay between the germline ends. The CDR3 extends over 16 amino acids. Per the germline V gene, CDR1 is SGDLS and CDR2 is YYNGEE. CDR3 sequence: CASSVGGQPPPSGYTF. In nucleotides, the CDR3 is TGTGCCAGCAGCGTAGGCGGGCAGCCGCCCCCTTCTGGCTACACCTTC. The full variable domain, its missing parts supplied by reference TRBV9 and TRBJ1-2, is DSGVTQTPKHLITATGQRVTLRCSPRSGDLSVYWYQQSLDQGLQFLIQYYNGEERAKGNILERFSAQQFPDLHSELNLSSLELGDSALYFCASSVGGQPPPSGYTFGSGTRLTVV.